This TCR beta chain comes out of a study of blood T cell repertoires in COVID-19. Study-level background: Sources were T cells, B-cell-depleted T cells, or PBMCs; the material itself was cDNA or gDNA.

Trimming shortened V by 2 bases and J by 8 bases, and 24 bases separated the two germline ends. Germline V gives CDR1 GTSNPN, CDR2 SVGIG (reference sequence). This CDR3 is built from 16 residues. Seattle's enrolled individuals joined amid active infection and were then monitored longitudinally. Authors' data handling: Using reference gene primer amplification, nucleated cell counts were estimated. The method was immunoSEQ multiplex PCR; TCRdb's version includes in-frame clones alone and lacks a portion of them. V, J and clone size were drawn from that table, and D and trimming were deduced from the DNA. Of roughly 75,000 clones listed, almost 85% are singletons.

The sample taken for sequencing was peripheral blood. The sequence was obtained from a man aged 50 or older with COVID-19, enrolled during active disease. J is TRBJ1-2 and V is TRBV30; tentative D call: TRBD1 (6 bases). For the CDR3, the DNA is TGTGCCTGGAGTTCAATGGGGGGGGGCGCCCCGGAAGGCTACACCTTC. This gives the protein CAWSSMGGGAPEGYTF.